Listed below are T cell receptor beta chains from one sample, sequenced in a study of shared clonotypes between healthy human individuals. TCRdb's copy holds only in-frame clones and misses some; the assay was immunoSEQ multiplex PCR. The repertoire holds approximately 650,000 clones, over 95% seen once, with about 0.11% in the top ten. The source material was naive CD8+ T cells sorted from blood. These receptors all stem from a young woman in good health. Both conserved end residues are part of each CDR3. The D gene is left open where the match is weak.

>TRBV5-6|TRBJ1-1|TRBD1
TGTGCCAGCAGACCGGGACAGGGTCGGACTGAAGCTTTCTTT
CASRPGQGRTEAFF
>TRBV5-1|TRBJ1-1|-
TGCGCCAGCAGCTTGGAACCCAAGAACACTGAAGCTTTCTTT
CASSLEPKNTEAFF
>TRBV6-6|TRBJ1-1|-
TGTGCCAGCAGGTACGATCAGGGATCTGGCACTGAAGCTTTCTTT
CASRYDQGSGTEAFF
>TRBV11-2|TRBJ2-6|-
TGTGCCAGCAGCTTAGGATCGTCTGGGGCCAACGTCCTGACTTTC
CASSLGSSGANVLTF
>TRBV11-3|TRBJ2-2|-
TGTGCCAGCAGCGGTGACTCGGGGGAGCTGTTTTTT
CASSGDSGELFF
>TRBV11-3|TRBJ2-1|-
TGTGCCAGCAGCCCTGCTCCAGGAGCTGAGCAGTTCTTC
CASSPAPGAEQFF
>TRBV10-1|TRBJ2-5|TRBD2
TGCGCCAGCAGTGATGGCGCTAGCGGGAGGCAAGAGACCCAGTACTTC
CASSDGASGRQETQYF
>TRBV21-1|TRBJ1-1|-
TGTGCCAGCAGCAAAGCGGGCAGGGGGCGATTCACTGAAGCTTTCTTT
CASSKAGRGRFTEAFF
>TRBV27|TRBJ2-2|-
TGTGCCAGCAGTTTCACTCCTCTGGCAGGGGAGCTGTTTTTT
CASSFTPLAGELFF
>TRBV19|TRBJ1-5|TRBD1
TGTGCCAGTAGTATAGCGACAGGGGCCGGGGGGCAGCCCCAGCATTTT
CASSIATGAGGQPQHF
>TRBV4-2|TRBJ1-4|-
TGTGCCAGCAGCCCCCGTGCAGAAAAACTGTTTTTT
CASSPRAEKLFF
>TRBV29-1|TRBJ2-7|-
TGCAGCGTTGGCGACTACGAGCAGTACTTC
CSVGDYEQYF
>TRBV4-2|TRBJ2-1|-
TGTGCCAGCAGCCAAGACCCCCTAGCGTCCGAGGGACATGAGCAGTTCTTC
CASSQDPLASEGHEQFF
>TRBV18|TRBJ2-7|-
TGTGCCAGCTCACCCCCGCGCTCCTACGAGCAGTACTTC
CASSPPRSYEQYF
>TRBV27|TRBJ2-1|-
TGTGCCAGCAGTTTGGGTGAGGCCAATGAGCAGTTCTTC
CASSLGEANEQFF
>TRBV19|TRBJ2-7|-
TGTGCCAGTAGTTCCGCTAGTGGCCCCTACGAGCAGTACTTC
CASSSASGPYEQYF